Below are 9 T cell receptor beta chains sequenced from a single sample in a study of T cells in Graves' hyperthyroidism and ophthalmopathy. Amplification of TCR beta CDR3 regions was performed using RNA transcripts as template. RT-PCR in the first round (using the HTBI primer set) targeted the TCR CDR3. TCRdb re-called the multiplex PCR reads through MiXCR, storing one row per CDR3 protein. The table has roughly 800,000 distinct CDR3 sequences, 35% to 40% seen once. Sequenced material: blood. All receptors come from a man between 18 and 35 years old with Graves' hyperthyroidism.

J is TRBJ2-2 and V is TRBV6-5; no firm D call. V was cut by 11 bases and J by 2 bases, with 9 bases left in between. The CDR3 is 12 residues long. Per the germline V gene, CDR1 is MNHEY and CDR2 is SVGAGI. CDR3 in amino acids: CAVRTNTGELFF. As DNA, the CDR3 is TGTGCCGTTCGTACCAACACCGGGGAGCTGTTTTTT.

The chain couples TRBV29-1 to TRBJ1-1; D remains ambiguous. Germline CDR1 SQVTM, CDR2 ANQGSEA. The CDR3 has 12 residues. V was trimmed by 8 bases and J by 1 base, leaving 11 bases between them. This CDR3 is CSIEAANTEAFF. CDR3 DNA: TGCAGCATCGAAGCTGCGAACACTGAAGCTTTCTTT.

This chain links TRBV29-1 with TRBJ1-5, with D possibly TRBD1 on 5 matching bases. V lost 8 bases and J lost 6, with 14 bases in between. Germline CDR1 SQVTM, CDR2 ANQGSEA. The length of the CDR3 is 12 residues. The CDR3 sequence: CSPGGSSQPQHF. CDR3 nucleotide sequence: TGCAGCCCTGGGGGGTCCAGTCAGCCCCAGCATTTT.

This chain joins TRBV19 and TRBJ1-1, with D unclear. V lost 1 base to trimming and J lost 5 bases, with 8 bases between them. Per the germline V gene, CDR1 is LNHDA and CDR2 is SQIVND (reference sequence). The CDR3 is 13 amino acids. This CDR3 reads CASSIGATTEAFF. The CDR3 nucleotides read TGTGCCAGTAGTATAGGGGCTACTACTGAAGCTTTCTTT.

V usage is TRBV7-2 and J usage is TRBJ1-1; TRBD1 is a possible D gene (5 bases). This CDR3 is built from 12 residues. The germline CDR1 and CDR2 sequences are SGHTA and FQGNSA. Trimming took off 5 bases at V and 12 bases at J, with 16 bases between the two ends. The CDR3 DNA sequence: TGTGCCAGCAGCATCCGGGGGGAACAACCTTTCTTT. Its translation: CASSIRGEQPFF.

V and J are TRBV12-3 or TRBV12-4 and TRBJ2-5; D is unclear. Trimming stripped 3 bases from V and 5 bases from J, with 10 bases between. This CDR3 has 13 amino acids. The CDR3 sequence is CASSFGSEETQYF. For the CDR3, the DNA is TGTGCCAGCAGTTTCGGAAGCGAGGAGACCCAGTACTTC.

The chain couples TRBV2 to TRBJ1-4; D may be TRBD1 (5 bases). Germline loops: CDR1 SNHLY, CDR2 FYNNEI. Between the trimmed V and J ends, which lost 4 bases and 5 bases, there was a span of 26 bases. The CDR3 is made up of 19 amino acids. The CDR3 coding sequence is TGTGCCAGCAGTGGTCCACAGGACTCCTACGAGCAGGGAAATGAAAAACTGTTTTTT. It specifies CASSGPQDSYEQGNEKLFF.

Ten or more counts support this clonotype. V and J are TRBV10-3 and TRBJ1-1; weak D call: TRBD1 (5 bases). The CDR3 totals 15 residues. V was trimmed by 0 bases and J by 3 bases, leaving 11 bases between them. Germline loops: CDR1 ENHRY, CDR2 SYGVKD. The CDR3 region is CAISESIGGDTEAFF. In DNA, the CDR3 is TGTGCCATCAGTGAGTCGATTGGGGGAGACACTGAAGCTTTCTTT.

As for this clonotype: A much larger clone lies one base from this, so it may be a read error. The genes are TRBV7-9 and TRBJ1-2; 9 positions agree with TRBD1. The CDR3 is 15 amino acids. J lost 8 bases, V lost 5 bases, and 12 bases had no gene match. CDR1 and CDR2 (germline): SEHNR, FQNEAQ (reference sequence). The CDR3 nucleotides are TGTGCCAGCAGCATCTGGGACAGGGAGGACCAGGGCTACACCTTC. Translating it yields CASSIWDREDQGYTF.